The next 16 T cell receptor beta chains were all read from a single sample in a study of T cell responses to AZD1222 COVID-19 vaccine. The protocol was immunoSEQ multiplex PCR, while the TCRdb copy is restricted to in-frame clones and leaves out a portion. The repertoire table contains about 140,000 clones. Sequenced sample: peripheral blood. The receptors shown here come from an adult in good health.

The chain couples TRBV28 to TRBJ2-7; tentatively, D is TRBD1 (6 bases). This CDR3 contains 13 residues. Germline V gene sequence: CDR1 MDHEN, CDR2 SYDVKM. With 5 bases removed from V and 7 bases from J, the gap between germline ends came to 15 bases. The CDR3 DNA reads TGTGCCAGCAGTCGAAGACAGGCTGGAGAGCAGTACTTC. This gives the protein CASSRRQAGEQYF.

The genes are TRBV7-9 and TRBJ1-4; weak D call: TRBD1 (5 bases). Germline CDR1 SEHNR, CDR2 FQNEAQ (reference sequence). V gave up 1 base and J gave up 4 bases, with 7 bases separating them. CDR3 size: 14 residues. The CDR3 here is CASSLGGGNEKLFF. The CDR3 DNA reads as TGTGCCAGCAGCTTAGGGGGCGGTAATGAAAAACTGTTTTTT. Filled out from reference TRBV7-9 and TRBJ1-4, the complete variable domain reads DTGVSQNPRHKITKRGQNVTFRCDPISEHNRLYWYRQTLGQGPEFLTYFQNEAQLEKSRLLSDRFSAERPKGSFSTLEIQRTEQGDSAMYLCASSLGGGNEKLFFGSGTQLSVL.

The chain carries TRBV6-5 and TRBJ2-7; tentatively, D is TRBD1 or TRBD2 (5 bases each). The germline CDR1 and CDR2 sequences are MNHEY and SVGAGI. The CDR3 is 15 amino acids. Trimming cost V 6 bases and J 2 bases, with 17 bases left between them. DNA for the CDR3: TGTGCCAGCAGGGCCCGGGACCTCTCCCCCTACGAGCAGTACTTC. This encodes CASRARDLSPYEQYF.

The chain employs TRBV10-3 and TRBJ1-1; TRBD1 agrees at 7 bases. This CDR3 spans 15 amino acids. The V segment lost 6 bases and the J segment 0 bases; nucleotides outside the gene matches: 7. The germline gives CDR1 ENHRY, CDR2 SYGVKD. The CDR3 spells CAIRQTGMVNTEAFF. Here the CDR3 DNA reads TGTGCCATCAGGCAGACAGGGATGGTGAACACTGAAGCTTTCTTT.

The rearrangement uses TRBV7-8 and TRBJ2-1, with 10 nucleotides matching TRBD2. CDR3 length: 15 amino acids. The V gene's germline CDR1 is SGHVS and CDR2 FQNEAQ. The V segment lost 5 bases and the J segment 7 bases; nucleotides outside the gene matches: 8. The CDR3 DNA follows: TGTGCCAGCAGCCTAACTAGCGGGGTCCCGAATGAGCAGTTCTTC. It translates to CASSLTSGVPNEQFF.

The chain has TRBV19 and TRBJ2-7, with 8 nucleotides matching TRBD2. The trim removed 6 bases at V and 3 bases at J, leaving 7 bases unmatched. The CDR3 has 14 residues. The germline CDR1 and CDR2 sequences are LNHDA and SQIVND (reference sequence). Here the CDR3 reads CASSPGGGGYEQYF. CDR3 nucleotide sequence: TGTGCCAGTAGCCCGGGGGGGGGTGGCTACGAGCAGTACTTC.

CDR3: CASSFALPGQGEVPYGYTF. CDR3 DNA sequence: TGTGCCAGTAGTTTCGCCTTACCGGGACAGGGGGAAGTTCCCTATGGCTACACCTTC. This sequence joins TRBV19 and TRBJ1-2, with TRBD1 matching over 11 bases. Germline trimming cut 5 bases from V and 4 bases from J; bases unmatched to any gene: 18. In germline, CDR1 is LNHDA, CDR2 SQIVND (reference sequence). This CDR3 spans 19 amino acids.

The CDR3: CATAATKYEQYF. The CDR3 region has the DNA TGTGCCACCGCAGCTACGAAGTACGAGCAGTACTTC. The chain recombines TRBV2 with TRBJ2-7; D is undetermined. The ends were cut back, 10 bases at V and 4 bases at J, with 14 bases in the middle. Germline CDR1 is SNHLY and CDR2 is FYNNEI. The CDR3 length is 12 residues.

CDR3 in DNA: TGTGCCAGCAGCCCGACAGGGTTTGAGCAGTTCTTC. Its protein is CASSPTGFEQFF. The gene calls are TRBV6-6 and TRBJ2-1, with TRBD1 matching 7 bases. The V and J ends lost 6 bases and 9 bases, in that order; junction bases with no gene match: 5. The CDR3 totals 12 residues. Germline CDR1 is MNHNY and CDR2 is SVGAGI (reference sequence).

The genes are TRBV5-1 and TRBJ2-7; D tentatively fits TRBD1 or TRBD2 (5 bases each). Germline V gene data show CDR1 as SGHRS and CDR2 as YFSETQ. The germline V and J ends were trimmed by 0 bases and 10 bases, with 26 bases remaining between them. The CDR3 has 17 residues. CDR3 sequence reads: CASSLGLQPGTESLQYF. CDR3 bases: TGCGCCAGCAGCTTGGGGTTGCAGCCCGGGACGGAGAGTCTCCAGTACTTC.

This rearrangement joins TRBV6-1 to TRBJ1-1; weak D call: TRBD1 (5 bases). Germline V gives CDR1 MNHNS, CDR2 SASEGT. CDR3 length equals 15 residues. The germline V and J ends were trimmed by 0 bases and 7 bases, with 15 bases remaining between them. The CDR3 here is CASSEALGGVREAFF. The CDR3 nucleotides read TGTGCCAGCAGTGAAGCGCTGGGGGGGGTACGTGAAGCTTTCTTT.

This rearrangement joins TRBV29-1 to TRBJ2-5; the match to TRBD2 covers 9 bases. V shed 4 bases and J 2 bases; nucleotides not matched to a gene: 8. Germline-derived CDR1 and CDR2 are SQVTM and ANQGSEA. The CDR3 is made up of 15 amino acids. Here the CDR3 reads CSVGVVSGGQETQYF. In DNA, the CDR3 is TGCAGCGTTGGGGTAGTGAGCGGGGGGCAAGAGACCCAGTACTTC.

The chain carries TRBV27 and TRBJ2-7, with a weak D call TRBD1 (5 bases). CDR1 MNHEY and CDR2 SMNVEV come from the germline V gene (reference sequence). The V and J ends lost 2 bases and 5 bases respectively, with 10 bases between them. This CDR3 comprises 13 residues. CDR3: CASSLPSGNEQYF. In nucleotides, the CDR3 is TGTGCCAGCAGTTTACCATCAGGGAACGAGCAGTACTTC.

The chain uses TRBV9 and TRBJ1-4; maybe TRBD1 (5 bases). Germline values: CDR1 SGDLS, CDR2 YYNGEE. Trimming cost V 0 bases and J 0 bases, with 6 bases left between them. This CDR3 comprises 15 residues. The CDR3 reads CASSVAGATNEKLFF. Here the CDR3 DNA reads TGTGCCAGCAGCGTAGCGGGGGCAACTAATGAAAAACTGTTTTTT.

The CDR3 is CASSRGSEQYF. The CDR3 nucleotides read TGTGCCAGCAGCCGGGGTAGCGAGCAGTACTTC. This sequence joins TRBV3-1 (or the pseudogene TRBV3-2) and TRBJ2-7; D gene uncertain. V was trimmed by 4 bases and J by 6 bases, leaving 7 bases between them. CDR3 length equals 11 residues. Germline assignment: CDR1 LGHDT and CDR2 YNNKEL (reference sequence).

As to this clone: This sample includes further DNA sequences coding for the same CDR3. The V gene is TRBV7-2, the J gene TRBJ1-5; TRBD1 agrees at 9 bases. CDR3 length: 14 amino acids. J lost 4 bases, V lost 5 bases, and 3 bases had no gene match. Germline V gene data show CDR1 as SGHTA and CDR2 as FQGNSA. CDR3 loop: CASSLGQGNQPQHF. CDR3 in DNA: TGTGCCAGCAGCCTAGGACAGGGGAATCAGCCCCAGCATTTT.